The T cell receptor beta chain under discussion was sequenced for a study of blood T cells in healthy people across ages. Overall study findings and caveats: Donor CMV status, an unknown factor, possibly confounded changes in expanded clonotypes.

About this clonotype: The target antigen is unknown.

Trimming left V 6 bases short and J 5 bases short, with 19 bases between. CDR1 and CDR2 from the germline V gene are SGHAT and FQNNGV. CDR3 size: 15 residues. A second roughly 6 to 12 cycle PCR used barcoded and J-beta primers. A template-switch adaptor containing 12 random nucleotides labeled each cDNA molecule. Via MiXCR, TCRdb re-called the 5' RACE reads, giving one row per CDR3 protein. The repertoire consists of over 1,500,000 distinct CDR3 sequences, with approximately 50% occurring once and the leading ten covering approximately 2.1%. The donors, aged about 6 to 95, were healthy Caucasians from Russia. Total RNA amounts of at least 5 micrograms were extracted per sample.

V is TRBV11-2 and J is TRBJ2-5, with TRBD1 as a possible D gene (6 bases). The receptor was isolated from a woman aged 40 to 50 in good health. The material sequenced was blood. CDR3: CASRNLGQSRETQYF. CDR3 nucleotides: TGTGCCAGCAGGAACTTAGGACAGAGCCGGGAGACCCAGTACTTC.